This T cell receptor (beta chain) was obtained from a study of T-cell memory formation after mild COVID-19. Study results and limitations: The pre-infection memory compartment contained some responding clones, suggesting cross-reactive memory joined. Contracting CD4+ clones sat mainly in CM and EM; CD8+ in EMRA. There was a balanced CD4/CD8 profile in clones contracting day 15 to 85, and later expanders leaned CD4+.

Germline CDR1 reads MGHRA; CDR2 reads YSYEKL. The trim removed 0 bases at V and 5 bases at J, leaving 4 bases unmatched. The CDR3 consists of 16 residues. Points on this clonotype: The antigen is not known.

TCRdb reprocessed the 5' RACE reads via MiXCR and lists one record per CDR3 protein. This table holds about 410,000 distinct CDR3 sequences, under 20% found once. This TCR was sampled from a man aged 18 to 29 who had mild COVID-19 (a few samples of this study predate the infection). Cell type and time point are not known. The source material was PBMCs or a T cell subset sorted from them (not recorded which). The rearrangement links TRBV4-1 to TRBJ1-4, with 9 bases aligning to TRBD1. The CDR3 region has the DNA TGCGCCAGCAGCCAAGATCGCGGGACAGGGAATGAAAAACTGTTTTTT. Protein sequence: CASSQDRGTGNEKLFF.